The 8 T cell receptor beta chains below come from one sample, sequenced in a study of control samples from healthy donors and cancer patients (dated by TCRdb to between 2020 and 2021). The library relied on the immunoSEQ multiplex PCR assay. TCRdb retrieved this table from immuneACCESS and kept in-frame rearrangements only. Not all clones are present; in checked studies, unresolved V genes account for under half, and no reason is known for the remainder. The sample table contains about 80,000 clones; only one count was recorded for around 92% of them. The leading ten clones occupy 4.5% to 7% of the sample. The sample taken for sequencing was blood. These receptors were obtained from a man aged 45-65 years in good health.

Here the CDR3 reads CASSLDRDRAFF. The DNA for the CDR3 is TGTGCCAGCAGTCTGGACAGGGATCGGGCTTTCTTT. This chain links TRBV28 with TRBJ1-1; 8 nucleotides line up with TRBD1. The germline CDR1 and CDR2 sequences are MDHEN and SYDVKM. The CDR3 covers 12 residues. Trimming removed 5 bases from V and 11 bases from J; junction bases left unmatched: 7.

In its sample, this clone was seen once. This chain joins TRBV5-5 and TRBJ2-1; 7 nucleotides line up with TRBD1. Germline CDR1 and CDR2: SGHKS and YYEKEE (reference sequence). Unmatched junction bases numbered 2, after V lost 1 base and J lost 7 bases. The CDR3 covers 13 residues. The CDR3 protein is CASSLTGANEQFF. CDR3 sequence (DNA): TGTGCCAGCAGCTTGACAGGGGCAAATGAGCAGTTCTTC.

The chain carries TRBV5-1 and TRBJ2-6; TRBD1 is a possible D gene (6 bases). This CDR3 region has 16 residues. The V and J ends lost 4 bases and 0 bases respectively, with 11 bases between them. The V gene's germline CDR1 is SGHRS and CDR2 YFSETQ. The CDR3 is CASSPDRRSGANVLTF. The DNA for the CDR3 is TGCGCCAGCAGCCCCGACAGGCGCTCTGGGGCCAACGTCCTGACTTTC.

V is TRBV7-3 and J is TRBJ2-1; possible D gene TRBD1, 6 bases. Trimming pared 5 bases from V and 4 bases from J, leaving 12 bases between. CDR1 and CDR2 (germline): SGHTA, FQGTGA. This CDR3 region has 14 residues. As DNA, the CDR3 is TGTGCCAGCAGCGACAAGACAGGTTACAATGAGCAGTTCTTC. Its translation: CASSDKTGYNEQFF.

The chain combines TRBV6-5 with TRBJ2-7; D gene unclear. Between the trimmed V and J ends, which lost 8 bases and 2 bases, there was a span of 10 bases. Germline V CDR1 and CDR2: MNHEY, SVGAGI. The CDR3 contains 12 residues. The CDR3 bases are TGTGCCAGCCCGGTGCTCACCTACGAGCAGTACTTC. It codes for CASPVLTYEQYF.

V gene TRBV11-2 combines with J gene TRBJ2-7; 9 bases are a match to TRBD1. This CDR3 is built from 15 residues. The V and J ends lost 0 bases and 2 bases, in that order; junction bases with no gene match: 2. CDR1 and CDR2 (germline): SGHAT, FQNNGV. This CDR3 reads CASSLETGGTYEQYF. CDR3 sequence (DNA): TGTGCCAGCAGCTTAGAGACAGGGGGGACCTACGAGCAGTACTTC.

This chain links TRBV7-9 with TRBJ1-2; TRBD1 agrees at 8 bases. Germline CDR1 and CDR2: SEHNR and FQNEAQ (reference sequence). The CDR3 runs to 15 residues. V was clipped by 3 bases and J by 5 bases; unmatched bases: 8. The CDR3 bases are TGTGCCAGCAGCTTCGGGGCAGGGGGCACATATGGCTACACCTTC. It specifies CASSFGAGGTYGYTF.

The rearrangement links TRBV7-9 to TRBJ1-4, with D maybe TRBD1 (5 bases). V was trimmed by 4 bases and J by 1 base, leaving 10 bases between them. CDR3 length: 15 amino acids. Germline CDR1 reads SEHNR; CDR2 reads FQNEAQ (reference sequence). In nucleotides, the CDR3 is TGTGCCAGCAGCTCTCATGGGGGAACTAATGAAAAACTGTTTTTT. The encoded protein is CASSSHGGTNEKLFF.